What follows are 7 T cell receptor beta chains derived from one specimen sequenced in a study of PD-L1 blockade in urothelial cancer. Time point given: pretreatment peripheral blood. The assay was immunoSEQ multiplex PCR, and TCRdb's table has in-frame clones only and misses some. The sample records around 130,000 clones, approximately 84% being singletons. This specimen was PBMCs, taken around atezolizumab (anti-PD-L1) treatment. The receptors stem from a man aged 50 to 60 with urothelial cancer.

The chain links TRBV7-8 to TRBJ2-2; 7 positions match TRBD2. V lost 2 bases, J lost 4 bases, and 7 bases stayed unmatched. This CDR3 is built from 16 residues. In germline, CDR1 is SGHVS, CDR2 FQNEAQ. Here the CDR3 reads CASSLFGGTTTGELFF. DNA of the CDR3: TGTGCCAGCAGCTTATTCGGGGGGACTACCACCGGGGAGCTGTTTTTT.

This chain links TRBV6-1 with TRBJ1-5, with TRBD1 identical over 7 bases. Germline V gene lookup returns CDR1 MNHNS and CDR2 SASEGT. The J segment lost 5 bases and the V segment lost 5 bases, leaving 6 bases of the junction unmatched. The CDR3 is 14 residues long. This CDR3 reads CASSRNRGDQPQHF. The CDR3 DNA is TGTGCCAGCAGTAGAAACAGGGGCGATCAGCCCCAGCATTTT.

The chain employs TRBV6-1 and TRBJ1-1; D perhaps matches TRBD1 (5 bases). With 6 bases removed from V and 5 bases from J, the gap between germline ends came to 16 bases. Germline assignment: CDR1 MNHNS and CDR2 SASEGT. The CDR3 has 14 residues. This chain's CDR3 is CASSPSGGSTEAFF. CDR3 bases: TGTGCCAGCAGCCCCTCGGGGGGTTCGACTGAAGCTTTCTTT.

V and J are TRBV27 and TRBJ2-5; D ambiguous. Germline V gives CDR1 MNHEY, CDR2 SMNVEV (reference sequence). The V end lost 4 bases, the J end lost 4 bases, and 10 bases lay between the germline ends. The CDR3 runs 13 residues. The CDR3 sequence is CASSSYPPETQYF. The CDR3 nucleotides read TGTGCCAGCAGTTCCTATCCTCCAGAGACCCAGTACTTC.

This clone was recorded once. The chain is built from TRBV5-4 and TRBJ2-2; tentative D call: TRBD1 (6 bases). The V and J ends lost 1 base and 3 bases respectively, with 10 bases between them. CDR1 and CDR2 from the germline V gene are SGHNT and YYREEE (reference sequence). This CDR3 region has 15 residues. CDR3 nucleotide sequence: TGTGCCAGCAGCTTGTCTCCAGGGGACACCGGGGAGCTGTTTTTT. Translating gives CASSLSPGDTGELFF.

The genes are TRBV30 and TRBJ2-7, with D perhaps TRBD1 (6 bases). V shed 2 bases and J shed 6 bases, with 23 bases lying between them. Germline V gene lookup returns CDR1 GTSNPN and CDR2 SVGIG (reference sequence). The CDR3 runs to 16 residues. CDR3 in amino acids: CAWSPSGARLSVEQYF. As DNA, the CDR3 is TGTGCCTGGAGTCCATCAGGGGCTAGGTTGTCCGTCGAGCAGTACTTC.

The chain uses TRBV5-5 and TRBJ1-6, with D perhaps TRBD1 (6 bases). The CDR3 sequence is 14 residues long. V was trimmed by 0 bases and J by 5 bases, leaving 6 bases between them. Germline V gene lookup returns CDR1 SGHKS and CDR2 YYEKEE (reference sequence). Written as DNA, the CDR3 is TGTGCCAGCAGCTTGGGGACAGATAATTCACCCCTCCACTTT. Its translation is CASSLGTDNSPLHF. The full variable domain, rest sourced from reference TRBV5-5 and TRBJ1-6, is DAGVTQSPTHLIKTRGQQVTLRCSPISGHKSVSWYQQVLGQGPQFIFQYYEKEERGRGNFPDRFSARQFPNYSSELNVNALLLGDSALYLCASSLGTDNSPLHFGNGTRLTVT.